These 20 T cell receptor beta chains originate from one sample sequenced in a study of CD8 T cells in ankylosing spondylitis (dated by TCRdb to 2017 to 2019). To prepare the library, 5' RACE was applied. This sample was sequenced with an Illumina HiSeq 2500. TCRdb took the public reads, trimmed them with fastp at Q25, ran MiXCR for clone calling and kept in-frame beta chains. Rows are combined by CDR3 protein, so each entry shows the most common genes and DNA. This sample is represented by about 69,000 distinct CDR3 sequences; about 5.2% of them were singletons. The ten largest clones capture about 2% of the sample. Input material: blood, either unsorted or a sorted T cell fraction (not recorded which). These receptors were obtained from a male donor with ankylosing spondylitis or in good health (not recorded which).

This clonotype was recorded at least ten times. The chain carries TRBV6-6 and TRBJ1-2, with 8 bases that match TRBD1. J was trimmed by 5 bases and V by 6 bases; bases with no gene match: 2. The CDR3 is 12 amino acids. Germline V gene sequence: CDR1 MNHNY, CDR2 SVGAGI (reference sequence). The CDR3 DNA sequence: TGTGCCAGCAGGCAGGGGGCTTATGGCTACACCTTC. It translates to CASRQGAYGYTF.

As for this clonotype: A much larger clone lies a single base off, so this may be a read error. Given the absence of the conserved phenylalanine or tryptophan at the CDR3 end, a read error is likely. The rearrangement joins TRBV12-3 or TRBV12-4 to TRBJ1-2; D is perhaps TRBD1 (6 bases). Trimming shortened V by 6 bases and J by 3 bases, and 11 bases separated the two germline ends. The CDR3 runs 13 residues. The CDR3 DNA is TGTGCCAGCAGCACAGGGTCTGACTATGGCTACACCCTC. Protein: CASSTGSDYGYTL.

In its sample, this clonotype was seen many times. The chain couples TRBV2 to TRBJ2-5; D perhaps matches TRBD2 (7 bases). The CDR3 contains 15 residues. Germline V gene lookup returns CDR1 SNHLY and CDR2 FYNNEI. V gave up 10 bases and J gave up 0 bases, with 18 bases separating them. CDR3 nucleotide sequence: TGTGCCACCAGGGGAGGGGGTCCATACCAAGAGACCCAGTACTTC. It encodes CATRGGGPYQETQYF. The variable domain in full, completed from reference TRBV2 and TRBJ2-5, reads EPEVTQTPSHQVTQMGQEVILRCVPISNHLYFYWYRQILGQKVEFLVSFYNNEISEKSEIFDDQFSVERPDGSNFTLKIRSTKLEDSAMYFCATRGGGPYQETQYFGPGTRLLVL.

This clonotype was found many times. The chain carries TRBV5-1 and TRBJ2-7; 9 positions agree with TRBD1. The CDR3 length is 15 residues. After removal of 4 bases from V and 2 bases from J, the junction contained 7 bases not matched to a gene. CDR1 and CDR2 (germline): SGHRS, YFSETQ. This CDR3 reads CASSKGQGLAYEQYF. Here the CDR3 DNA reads TGCGCCAGCAGCAAAGGACAGGGGCTTGCCTACGAGCAGTACTTC. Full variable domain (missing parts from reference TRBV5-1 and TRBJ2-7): KAGVTQTPRYLIKTRGQQVTLSCSPISGHRSVSWYQQTPGQGLQFLFEYFSETQRNKGNFPGRFSGRQFSNSRSEMNVSTLELGDSALYLCASSKGQGLAYEQYFGPGTRLTVT.

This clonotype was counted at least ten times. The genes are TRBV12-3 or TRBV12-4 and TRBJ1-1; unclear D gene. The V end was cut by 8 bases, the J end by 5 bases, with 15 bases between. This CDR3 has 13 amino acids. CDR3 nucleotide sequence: TGTGCCAGCTATGGGGATTCAGCGACTGAAGCTTTCTTT. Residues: CASYGDSATEAFF.

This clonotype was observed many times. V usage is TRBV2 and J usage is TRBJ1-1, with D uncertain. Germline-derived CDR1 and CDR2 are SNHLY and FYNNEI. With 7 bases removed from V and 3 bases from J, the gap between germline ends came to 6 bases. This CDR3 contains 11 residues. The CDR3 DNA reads TGTGCCAGCACTGGGGACACTGAAGCTTTCTTT. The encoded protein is CASTGDTEAFF. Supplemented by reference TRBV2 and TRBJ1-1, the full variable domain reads EPEVTQTPSHQVTQMGQEVILRCVPISNHLYFYWYRQILGQKVEFLVSFYNNEISEKSEIFDDQFSVERPDGSNFTLKIRSTKLEDSAMYFCASTGDTEAFFGQGTRLTVV.

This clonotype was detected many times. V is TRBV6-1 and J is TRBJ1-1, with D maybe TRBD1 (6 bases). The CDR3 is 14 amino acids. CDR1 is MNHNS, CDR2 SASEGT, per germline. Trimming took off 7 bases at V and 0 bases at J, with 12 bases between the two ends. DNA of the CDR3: TGTGCCAGCATCTTGGGGACATTGAACACTGAAGCTTTCTTT. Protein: CASILGTLNTEAFF.

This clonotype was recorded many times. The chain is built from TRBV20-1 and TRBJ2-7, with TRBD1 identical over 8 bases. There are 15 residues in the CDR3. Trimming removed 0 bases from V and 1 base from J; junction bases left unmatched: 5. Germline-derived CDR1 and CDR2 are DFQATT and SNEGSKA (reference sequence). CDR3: CSARDGQGASYEQYF. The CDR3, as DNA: TGCAGTGCTAGAGATGGTCAGGGGGCGTCCTACGAGCAGTACTTC.

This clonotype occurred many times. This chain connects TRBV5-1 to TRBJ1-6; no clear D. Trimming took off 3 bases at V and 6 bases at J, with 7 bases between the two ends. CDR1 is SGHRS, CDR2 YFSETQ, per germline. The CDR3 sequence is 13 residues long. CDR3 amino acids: CASSSSPNSPLHF. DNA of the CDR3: TGCGCCAGCAGCTCCTCTCCTAATTCACCCCTCCACTTT.

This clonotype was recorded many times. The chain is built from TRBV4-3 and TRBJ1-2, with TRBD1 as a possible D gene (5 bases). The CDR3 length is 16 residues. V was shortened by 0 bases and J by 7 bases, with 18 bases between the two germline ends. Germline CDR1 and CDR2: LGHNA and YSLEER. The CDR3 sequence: CASSQDYRGVNSGYTF. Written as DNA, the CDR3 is TGCGCCAGCAGCCAAGATTATCGGGGGGTAAATAGTGGCTACACCTTC.

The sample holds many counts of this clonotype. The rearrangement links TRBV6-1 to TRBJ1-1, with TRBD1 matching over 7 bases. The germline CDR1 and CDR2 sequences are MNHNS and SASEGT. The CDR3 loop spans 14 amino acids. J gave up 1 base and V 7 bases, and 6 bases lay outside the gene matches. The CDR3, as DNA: TGTGCCAGCACCCCCGACAGGGAGAACACTGAAGCTTTCTTT. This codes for CASTPDRENTEAFF.

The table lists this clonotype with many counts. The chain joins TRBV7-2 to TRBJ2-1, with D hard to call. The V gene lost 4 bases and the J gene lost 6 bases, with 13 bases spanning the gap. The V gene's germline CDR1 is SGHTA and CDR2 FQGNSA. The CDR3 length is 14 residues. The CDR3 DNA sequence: TGTGCCAGCAGCTACCCCTTCCTGGGCAATGAGCAGTTCTTC. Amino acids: CASSYPFLGNEQFF.

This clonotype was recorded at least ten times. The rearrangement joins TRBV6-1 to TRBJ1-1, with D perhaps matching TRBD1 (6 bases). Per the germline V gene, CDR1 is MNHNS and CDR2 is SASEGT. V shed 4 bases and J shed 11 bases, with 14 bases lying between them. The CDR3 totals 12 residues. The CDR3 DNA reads TGTGCCAGCAGTGGAAGGGGGATCGACGCTTTCTTT. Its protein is CASSGRGIDAFF.

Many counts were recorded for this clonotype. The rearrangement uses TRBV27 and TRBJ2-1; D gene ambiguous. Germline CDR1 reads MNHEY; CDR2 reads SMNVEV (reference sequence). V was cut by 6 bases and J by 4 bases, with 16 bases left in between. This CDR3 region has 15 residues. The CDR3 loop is CASRPIDTLYNEQFF. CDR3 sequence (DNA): TGTGCCAGCAGACCGATCGACACGTTATACAATGAGCAGTTCTTC.

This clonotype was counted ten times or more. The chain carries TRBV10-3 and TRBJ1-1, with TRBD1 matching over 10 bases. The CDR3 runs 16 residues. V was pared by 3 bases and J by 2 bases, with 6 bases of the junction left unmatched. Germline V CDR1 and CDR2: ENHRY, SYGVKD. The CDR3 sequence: CAISDPWTGGNTEAFF. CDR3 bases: TGTGCCATCAGTGATCCATGGACAGGGGGTAACACTGAAGCTTTCTTT.

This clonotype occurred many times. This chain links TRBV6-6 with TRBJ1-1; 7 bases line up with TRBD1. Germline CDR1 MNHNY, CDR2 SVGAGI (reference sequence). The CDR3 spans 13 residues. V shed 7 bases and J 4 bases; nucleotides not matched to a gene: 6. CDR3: CASIMTGPTEAFF. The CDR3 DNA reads TGTGCCAGCATTATGACAGGGCCCACTGAAGCTTTCTTT.

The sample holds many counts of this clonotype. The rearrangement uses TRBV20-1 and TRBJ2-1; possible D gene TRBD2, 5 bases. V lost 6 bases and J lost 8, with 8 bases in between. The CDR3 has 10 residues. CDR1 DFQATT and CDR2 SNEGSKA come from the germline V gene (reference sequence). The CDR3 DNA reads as TGCAGTGCACCGAGGGATGAGCAGTTCTTC. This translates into CSAPRDEQFF.

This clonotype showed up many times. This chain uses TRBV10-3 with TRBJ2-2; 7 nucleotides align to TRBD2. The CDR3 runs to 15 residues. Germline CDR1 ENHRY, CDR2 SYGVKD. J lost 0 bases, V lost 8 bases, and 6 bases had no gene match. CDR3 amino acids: CAIRAGHANTGELFF. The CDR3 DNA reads TGTGCCATCCGAGCGGGGCACGCGAACACCGGGGAGCTGTTTTTT.

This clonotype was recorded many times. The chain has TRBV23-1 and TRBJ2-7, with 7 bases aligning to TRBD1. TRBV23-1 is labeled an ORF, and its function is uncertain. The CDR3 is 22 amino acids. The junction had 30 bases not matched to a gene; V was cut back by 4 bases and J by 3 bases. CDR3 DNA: TGCGCCAGCAGTCCAGGACAGGATAAGTCATTTGCAAACCGAACTAAGGACTACGAGCAGTACTTC. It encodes CASSPGQDKSFANRTKDYEQYF.

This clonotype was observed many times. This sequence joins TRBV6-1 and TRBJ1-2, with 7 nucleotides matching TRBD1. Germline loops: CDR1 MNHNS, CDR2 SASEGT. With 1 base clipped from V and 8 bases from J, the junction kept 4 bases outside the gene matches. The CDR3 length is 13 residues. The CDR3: CASSEDRGGGYTF. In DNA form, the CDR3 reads TGTGCCAGCAGTGAAGACAGGGGTGGGGGCTACACCTTC.